A single sample gave rise to the 22 T cell receptor beta chains below, sequenced in a study of T cell changes during pregnancy in multiple sclerosis. Measured with immunoSEQ multiplex PCR; TCRdb has only the in-frame clones, and not every one. Altogether tens of thousands of clones are present, roughly 89% being singletons, with the ten largest covering 1% to 1.5%. The sequenced sample was peripheral blood, obtained after pregnancy. Receptors were obtained from a female donor in good health, enrolled as a control in a pregnancy study.

This sequence joins TRBV7-9 and TRBJ1-1; a possible D gene is TRBD1 (6 bases). V gave up 4 bases and J gave up 6 bases, with 9 bases separating them. There are 12 residues in the CDR3. The V gene's germline CDR1 is SEHNR and CDR2 FQNEAQ (reference sequence). CDR3: CASSSGQPEAFF. The CDR3 DNA follows: TGTGCCAGCAGCTCTGGACAGCCTGAAGCTTTCTTT. The full variable domain, with the rest looked up from reference TRBV7-9 and TRBJ1-1, is DTGVSQNPRHKITKRGQNVTFRCDPISEHNRLYWYRQTLGQGPEFLTYFQNEAQLEKSRLLSDRFSAERPKGSFSTLEIQRTEQGDSAMYLCASSSGQPEAFFGQGTRLTVV.

The rearrangement joins TRBV11-3 to TRBJ1-4; no reliable D call. Trimming took off 5 bases at V and 10 bases at J, with 11 bases between the two ends. This CDR3 region has 12 residues. The V gene's germline CDR1 is SGHNT and CDR2 YENEEA. CDR3 DNA sequence: TGTGCCAGCAGCACCGATGAGGGAAAACTGTTTTTT. Protein: CASSTDEGKLFF.

The V and J genes are TRBV4-1 and TRBJ1-2, with D possibly matching TRBD1 (6 bases). With 0 bases removed from V and 3 bases from J, the gap between germline ends came to 11 bases. CDR3 length equals 15 residues. Germline V gene lookup returns CDR1 MGHRA and CDR2 YSYEKL. This CDR3 is CASSQDSGQHYGYTF. DNA of the CDR3: TGCGCCAGCAGCCAAGATTCTGGACAGCACTATGGCTACACCTTC.

The chain combines TRBV19 with TRBJ2-1; no clear D. The CDR3 contains 16 residues. Per germline, CDR1 LNHDA and CDR2 SQIVND (reference sequence). V was shortened by 3 bases and J by 0 bases, with 12 bases between the two germline ends. The CDR3 DNA sequence: TGTGCCAGTAGTATTGAGGTAGCTAGCTCCTACAATGAGCAGTTCTTC. This sequence encodes CASSIEVASSYNEQFF.

The rearrangement links TRBV15 to TRBJ1-5, with D unclear. Per germline, CDR1 LNHNV and CDR2 YYDKDF (reference sequence). The length of the CDR3 is 12 residues. V dropped 3 bases and J dropped 7 bases, with 7 bases sitting between them. The CDR3 nucleotides are TGTGCCACCAGCAGGGAAGCGCAGCCCCAGCATTTT. Translating it yields CATSREAQPQHF.

This clone was picked up a small number of times. The chain is built from TRBV7-2 and TRBJ2-1; D not resolved. From germline, CDR1 is SGHTA and CDR2 FQGNSA. V lost 6 bases and J 3 bases, leaving 9 bases between the germline ends. The CDR3 totals 13 residues. The CDR3 loop reads CASRSNSYNEQFF. The CDR3 region has the DNA TGTGCCAGCAGATCAAACAGCTACAATGAGCAGTTCTTC.

The chain recombines TRBV5-6 with TRBJ1-2, with 7 bases fitting TRBD1. Trimming removed 3 bases from V and 4 bases from J; junction bases left unmatched: 9. This CDR3 is built from 15 residues. Germline CDR1 is SGHDT and CDR2 is YYEEEE. The CDR3 loop is CASSSTGIRSYGYTF. CDR3 DNA sequence: TGTGCCAGCAGCTCGACAGGGATTAGGAGCTATGGCTACACCTTC. Using reference TRBV5-6 and TRBJ1-2 for the parts outside the CDR3, the full variable domain is DAGVTQSPTHLIKTRGQQVTLRCSPKSGHDTVSWYQQALGQGPQFIFQYYEEEERQRGNFPDRFSGHQFPNYSSELNVNALLLGDSALYLCASSSTGIRSYGYTFGSGTRLTVV.

The chain combines TRBV7-2 with TRBJ1-2; D might be TRBD1 (6 bases). Trimming took 0 bases from V and 2 from J, leaving 10 bases between them. The length of the CDR3 is 15 residues. Per the germline V gene, CDR1 is SGHTA and CDR2 is FQGNSA. The CDR3 bases are TGTGCCAGCAGCTTAGCCGGGGGGCAGAACTATGGCTACACCTTC. Its translation is CASSLAGGQNYGYTF.

This rearrangement joins TRBV7-2 to TRBJ1-5; 7 bases agree with TRBD1. Germline CDR1 SGHTA, CDR2 FQGNSA. With V trimmed by 5 bases and J by 4 bases, 14 bases remained unmatched. The CDR3 extends over 17 amino acids. CDR3 sequence: CASSTSQGVGFNQPQHF. CDR3 sequence (DNA): TGTGCCAGCAGCACCTCGCAGGGGGTTGGATTTAATCAGCCCCAGCATTTT.

This chain connects TRBV5-1 to TRBJ1-1; maybe TRBD1 (5 bases). The CDR3 length is 14 residues. V shed 0 bases and J shed 0 bases, with 6 bases lying between them. Germline V gene sequence: CDR1 SGHRS, CDR2 YFSETQ. This chain's CDR3 is CASSLGGVNTEAFF. As DNA, the CDR3 is TGCGCCAGCAGCTTGGGGGGGGTGAACACTGAAGCTTTCTTT.

The rearrangement uses TRBV18 and TRBJ1-2, with 10 positions matching TRBD1. Germline CDR1 KGHSH, CDR2 LQKENI. This CDR3 contains 15 residues. V lost 8 bases to trimming and J lost 5 bases; unmatched junction nucleotides: 11. DNA for the CDR3: TGTGCCAGCACACAGACAGGGGGCAAGGAGTATGGCTACACCTTC. The encoded protein is CASTQTGGKEYGYTF.

A single count supports this clone. This rearrangement joins TRBV7-2 to TRBJ2-7; D call uncertain. CDR1 is SGHTA, CDR2 FQGNSA, per germline. V shed 5 bases and J shed 3 bases, with 2 bases lying between them. The CDR3 extends over 10 amino acids. CDR3 loop: CASSHYEQYF. The CDR3 coding sequence is TGTGCCAGCAGCCACTACGAGCAGTACTTC.

This rearrangement joins TRBV7-2 to TRBJ1-1; 7 bases match TRBD1. The CDR3 has 14 amino acids. Germline CDR1 and CDR2: SGHTA and FQGNSA. With V trimmed by 5 bases and J by 2 bases, 5 bases remained unmatched. The CDR3 loop is CASSRGTENTEAFF. The CDR3 coding sequence is TGTGCCAGCAGCAGAGGGACAGAAAACACTGAAGCTTTCTTT.

The chain joins TRBV12-5 to TRBJ2-3; TRBD1 might be the D (5 bases). Germline-derived CDR1 and CDR2 are LGHNT and FRNRAP. This CDR3 spans 18 amino acids. The V end lost 5 bases, the J end lost 2 bases, and 23 bases lay between the germline ends. The CDR3 DNA is TGTGCTAGTGGTCCATCATTCAACAAGGACATCTTCACAGATACGCAGTATTTT. This codes for CASGPSFNKDIFTDTQYF.

Here the CDR3 reads CASSPTDNYGYTF. DNA for the CDR3: TGCGCCAGCAGCCCGACAGATAACTATGGCTACACCTTC. V and J are TRBV4-3 and TRBJ1-2, with D possibly matching TRBD1 (5 bases). CDR3 length: 13 residues. Germline V gene data show CDR1 as LGHNA and CDR2 as YSLEER. V was clipped by 4 bases and J by 1 base, with 7 bases between them.

The rearrangement joins TRBV9 to TRBJ2-7; 9 bases map to TRBD1. V gave up 3 bases and J gave up 1 base; unmatched junction bases: 2. This CDR3 comprises 14 residues. Per germline, CDR1 SGDLS and CDR2 YYNGEE. CDR3 nucleotide sequence: TGTGCCAGCAGCGAGGGGACAGGGTCCTACGAGCAGTACTTC. Translated, it gives CASSEGTGSYEQYF.

The V call is TRBV7-2, the J call TRBJ1-3; TRBD1 matches at 8 bases. The V and J ends lost 3 bases and 4 bases, in that order; junction bases with no gene match: 5. The CDR3 spans 15 residues. In germline, CDR1 is SGHTA, CDR2 FQGNSA. CDR3 in amino acids: CASSFAGGTGNTIYF. In nucleotides, the CDR3 is TGTGCCAGCAGCTTCGCAGGGGGCACGGGAAACACCATATATTTT.

V usage is TRBV11-1 and J usage is TRBJ2-7; TRBD1 might be the D (6 bases). CDR1 is SGHAT and CDR2 is FQDESV in the germline V gene (reference sequence). Trimming stripped 0 bases from V and 3 bases from J, with 12 bases between. This CDR3 contains 15 residues. The CDR3 sequence: CASSLATGQIYEQYF. In nucleotides, the CDR3 is TGTGCCAGCAGCTTAGCCACTGGACAGATCTACGAGCAGTACTTC.

The chain couples TRBV27 to TRBJ1-5; D may be TRBD1 (5 bases). CDR3 length: 15 amino acids. Trimming left V 0 bases short and J 3 bases short, with 9 bases between. Per the germline V gene, CDR1 is MNHEY and CDR2 is SMNVEV (reference sequence). CDR3: CASSLSGQINQPQHF. The CDR3 bases are TGTGCCAGCAGTTTATCGGGGCAGATCAATCAGCCCCAGCATTTT.

This rearrangement joins TRBV7-3 to TRBJ1-6; D might be TRBD1 (6 bases). In germline, CDR1 is SGHTA, CDR2 FQGTGA. CDR3 size: 15 residues. Trimming took off 4 bases at V and 7 bases at J, with 14 bases between the two ends. The CDR3 sequence is CASSSRTVQNSPLHF. CDR3 in DNA: TGTGCCAGCAGCTCTCGGACAGTACAGAATTCACCCCTCCACTTT.

This clone came up a few times. The rearrangement links TRBV4-2 to TRBJ2-1, with 9 nucleotides matching TRBD2. The CDR3 runs to 16 residues. Trimming removed 0 bases from V and 8 bases from J; junction bases left unmatched: 8. The germline V gene has CDR1 LGHNA and CDR2 YNFKEQ. The CDR3 is CASSQDLGGGADEQFF. DNA for the CDR3: TGTGCCAGCAGCCAAGATCTCGGCGGGGGGGCGGATGAGCAGTTCTTC.

A single count supports this clone. Here the CDR3 DNA reads TGTGCCAGTAGTGGGGGGACAGGAGCCTACGAGCAGTACTTC. Protein: CASSGGTGAYEQYF. The chain carries TRBV19 and TRBJ2-7, with TRBD1 matching 8 bases. V gave up 5 bases and J gave up 2 bases; unmatched junction bases: 5. The CDR3 runs 14 residues. Germline CDR1 LNHDA, CDR2 SQIVND (reference sequence).